This T cell receptor (beta chain) was captured by sequencing in a study of cytomegalovirus exposure and HLA in healthy donors. Study-level information: Earlier work reported 100 million or so unique TCR beta sequences from about 179 million T cells.

Primers for the PCR totalled 60 Vbeta and 13 Jbeta. TCRdb keeps only in-frame clones here, not all; method: immunoSEQ multiplex PCR. The sample includes approximately 150,000 clones, 76% of them seen just once. Germline CDR1 and CDR2: SGHVS and FQNEAQ. V was clipped by 4 bases and J by 0 bases; unmatched bases: 9. There are 16 residues in the CDR3. Sequences were obtained from PBMCs. The chain is built from TRBV7-8 and TRBJ2-7, with 7 bases aligning to TRBD1. This sequence was found in a middle-aged woman in good health and CMV-seronegative. The CDR3 loop is CASSSRQGAISYEQYF. The CDR3 coding sequence is TGTGCCAGCAGCTCTAGACAGGGAGCCATCTCCTACGAGCAGTACTTC.